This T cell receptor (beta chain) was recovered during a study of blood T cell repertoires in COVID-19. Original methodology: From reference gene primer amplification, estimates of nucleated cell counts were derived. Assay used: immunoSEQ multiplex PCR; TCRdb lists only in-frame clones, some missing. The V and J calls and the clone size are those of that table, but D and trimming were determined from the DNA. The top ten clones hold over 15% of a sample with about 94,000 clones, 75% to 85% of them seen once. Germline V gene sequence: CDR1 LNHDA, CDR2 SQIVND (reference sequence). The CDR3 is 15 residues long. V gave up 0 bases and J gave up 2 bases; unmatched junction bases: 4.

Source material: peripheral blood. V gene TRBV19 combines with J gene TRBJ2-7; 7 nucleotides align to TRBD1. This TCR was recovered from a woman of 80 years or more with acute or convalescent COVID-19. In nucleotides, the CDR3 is TGTGCCAGTAGTATAGATCGGGACAGAGCCTACGAGCAGTACTTC. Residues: CASSIDRDRAYEQYF.